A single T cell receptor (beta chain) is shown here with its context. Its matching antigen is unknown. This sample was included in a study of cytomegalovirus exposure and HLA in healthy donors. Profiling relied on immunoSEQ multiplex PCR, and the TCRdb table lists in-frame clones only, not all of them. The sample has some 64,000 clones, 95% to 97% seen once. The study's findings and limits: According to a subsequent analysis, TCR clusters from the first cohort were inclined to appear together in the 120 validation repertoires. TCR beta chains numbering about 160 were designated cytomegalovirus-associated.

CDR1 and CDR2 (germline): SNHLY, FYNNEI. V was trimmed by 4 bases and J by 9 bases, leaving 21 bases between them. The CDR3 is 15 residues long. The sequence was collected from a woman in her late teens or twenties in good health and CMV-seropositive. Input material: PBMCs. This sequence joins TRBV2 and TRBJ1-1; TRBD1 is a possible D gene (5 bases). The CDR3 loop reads CASSGQGTLGRKAFF. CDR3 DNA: TGTGCCAGCAGTGGTCAGGGCACCCTGGGCAGAAAAGCTTTCTTT.